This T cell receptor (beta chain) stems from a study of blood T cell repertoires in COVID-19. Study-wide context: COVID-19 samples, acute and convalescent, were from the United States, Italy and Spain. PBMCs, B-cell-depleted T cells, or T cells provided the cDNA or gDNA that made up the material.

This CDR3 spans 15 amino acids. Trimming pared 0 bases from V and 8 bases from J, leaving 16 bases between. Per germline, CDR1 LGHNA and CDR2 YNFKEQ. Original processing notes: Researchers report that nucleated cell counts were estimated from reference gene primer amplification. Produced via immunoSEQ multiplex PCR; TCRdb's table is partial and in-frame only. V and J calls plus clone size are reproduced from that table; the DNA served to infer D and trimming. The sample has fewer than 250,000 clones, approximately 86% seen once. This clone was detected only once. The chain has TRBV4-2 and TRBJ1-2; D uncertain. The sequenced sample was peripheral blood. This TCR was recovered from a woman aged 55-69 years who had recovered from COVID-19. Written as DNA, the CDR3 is TGTGCCAGCAGCCAAGAGAGGGTCGGTATACTCGGCTACACCTTC. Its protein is CASSQERVGILGYTF.